One and the same sample provided the 14 T cell receptor beta chains below, sequenced in a study of tumor-infiltrating lymphocytes in primary liver carcinoma. Constant-region priming of around 530 ng total RNA yielded TCR beta cDNA. For TCR beta, libraries were produced by three nested multiplex PCR rounds using slightly modified ARM-PCR. The first two PCR rounds used TRBV1-TRBV30 primers with a Cbeta primer, 10 cycles each. Each CDR3 protein is one row after TCRdb ran MiXCR on the multiplex PCR reads. The profile covers 300,000 to 400,000 distinct CDR3 sequences, with approximately 65% appearing a single time and about 6.3% taken by the ten largest. Out of unsorted whole blood came the blood RNA, and germline DNA was extracted as well. The specimen was peripheral blood. These receptors were collected from a man aged 35-49 years with primary liver carcinoma and hepatitis B virus infection.

As concerns this clonotype: The CDR3 does not close with the conserved phenylalanine or tryptophan, likely indicating a read error. No DNA is shown, since the ends of the CDR3 on it are uncertain; the CDR3 is the one TCRdb lists. The chain couples TRBV11-2 to TRBJ2-4. The germline V gene encodes CDR1 SGHAT and CDR2 FQNNGV. Inclusive of both ends, the CDR3 amounts to 14 amino acids. The CDR3 protein is CVSSSRLAKNIQYL.

This sequence joins TRBV10-1 and TRBJ2-2; 11 bases map to TRBD1. This CDR3 region has 17 residues. Germline V gives CDR1 WNHNN, CDR2 SYGVQD (reference sequence). The V segment lost 1 base and the J segment 0 bases; nucleotides outside the gene matches: 1. The CDR3 loop reads CASSEWTGGANTGELFF. The CDR3, as DNA: TGCGCCAGCAGTGAGTGGACAGGGGGCGCGAACACCGGGGAGCTGTTTTTT.

The V gene is TRBV30, the J gene TRBJ2-1, with 9 bases that match TRBD2. The CDR3 is 15 residues long. Germline V gives CDR1 GTSNPN, CDR2 SVGIG (reference sequence). V shed 0 bases, J shed 11 bases, and the junction held 11 bases outside the gene matches. Written as DNA, the CDR3 is TGTGCCTGGAGTGTACAGCTAGCGGGAAATAATAAGCAGTTCTTC. It specifies CAWSVQLAGNNKQFF.

This clonotype has at least ten counts. The rearrangement joins TRBV6-6 to TRBJ2-3; the match to TRBD2 covers 11 bases. After removal of 6 bases from V and 5 bases from J, the junction contained 7 bases not matched to a gene. Per germline, CDR1 MNHNY and CDR2 SVGAGI (reference sequence). This CDR3 region has 15 residues. The CDR3 reads CASRNSGRAEDTQYF. The CDR3 DNA reads as TGTGCCAGCAGAAATAGCGGGAGGGCTGAAGATACGCAGTATTTT.

As for this clonotype: The junction departs from germline at one end; a sequencing error may be responsible. The rearrangement links TRBV7-9 to TRBJ2-3; weak D call: TRBD2 (6 bases). Germline V gene lookup returns CDR1 SEHNR and CDR2 FQNEAQ (reference sequence). The CDR3 length is 15 residues. For the CDR3, the DNA is TGTTCCAGCAGCTTAGGCGGAGGGCCCACAGATACGCAGTATTTT. Its translation is CSSSLGGGPTDTQYF.

Comment on this clonotype: The junction shows a germline mismatch at one end, possibly a read error. The J gene is TRBJ2-6, the V gene TRBV6-6, with D perhaps TRBD1 (5 bases). This CDR3 is 15 amino acids long. Germline CDR1 and CDR2: MNHNY and SVGAGI (reference sequence). The CDR3 DNA reads TGTGCCAGCAGACTACATGGATCTGGGGCCAACGACCTGACTTTC. It codes for CASRLHGSGANDLTF.

This clonotype has just a few counts. The chain is built from TRBV6-5 and TRBJ2-7; the D gene is possibly TRBD1 (5 bases). V lost 0 bases, J lost 3 bases, and 9 bases lay in between. CDR3 size: 14 residues. The V gene's germline CDR1 is MNHEY and CDR2 SVGAGI. The CDR3 reads CASSYSTVGYEQYF. As DNA, the CDR3 is TGTGCCAGCAGTTACTCGACAGTAGGCTACGAGCAGTACTTC.

About this clonotype itself: At one end, the junction sequence differs from germline, possibly due to a read error. This rearrangement joins TRBV6-5 to TRBJ1-1, with D perhaps matching TRBD1 (6 bases). This CDR3 comprises 16 residues. The germline V gene encodes CDR1 MNHEY and CDR2 SVGAGI. CDR3 region: CDSSYVRGNMNTEAFF. The CDR3 region has the DNA TGTGACAGCAGTTACGTTAGGGGGAACATGAACACTGAAGCTTTCTTT.

To note about this clonotype: A clone one base away is much larger, so this may be a read error. The chain links TRBV6-1 to TRBJ2-7; D is uncertain. Germline CDR1 is MNHNS and CDR2 is SASEGT. Trimming removed 0 bases from V and 3 bases from J, with 6 bases in between. CDR3 length: 13 residues. DNA of the CDR3: TGTGCCAGCAGTGAAGCGCCGAGCTACGAGCAGTACTTC. Translation: CASSEAPSYEQYF.

For this clonotype: A much larger clone sits a single nucleotide away, making a read error possible. The chain couples TRBV10-2 to TRBJ2-7, with a possible D match to TRBD1 (5 bases). V shed 10 bases and J shed 3 bases, with 13 bases lying between them. Germline V gene sequence: CDR1 WSHSY, CDR2 SAAADI. CDR3 length: 12 amino acids. CDR3 coding DNA: TGCGCCAACAGGAGTGGAGTCTACGAGCAGTACTTC. Translation gives CANRSGVYEQYF.

This clonotype occurred a few times. V is TRBV24-1 and J is TRBJ1-1; D call uncertain. The V gene's germline CDR1 is KGHDR and CDR2 SFDVKD. The CDR3 is 13 amino acids. V was trimmed by 1 base and J by 1 base, leaving 3 bases between them. CDR3 region: CATSDFPNTEAFF. The CDR3 DNA follows: TGTGCCACCAGTGATTTTCCGAACACTGAAGCTTTCTTT.

The rearrangement links TRBV28 to TRBJ2-1, with D perhaps matching TRBD1 (6 bases). Trimming shortened V by 8 bases and J by 0 bases, and 11 bases separated the two germline ends. The CDR3 totals 14 residues. The germline V gene has CDR1 MDHEN and CDR2 SYDVKM. The DNA of the CDR3 is TGTGCCAGCGTCCTGGGGGCCTCCTACAATGAGCAGTTCTTC. Its translation: CASVLGASYNEQFF.

Only a few counts were recorded for this clonotype. This sequence joins TRBV11-3 and TRBJ2-3, with 8 bases fitting TRBD2. The germline gives CDR1 SGHNT, CDR2 YENEEA. The CDR3 extends over 18 amino acids. The V gene end was trimmed by 1 base and the J gene end by 2 bases; junction bases not matched to a gene: 11. In DNA, the CDR3 is TGTGCCAGCAGCTTAGGGGATCGTCTAGCGGGCCACACAGATACGCAGTATTTT. Translation: CASSLGDRLAGHTDTQYF.

With respect to this clonotype: Because it lacks the conserved phenylalanine or tryptophan at the end, this CDR3 is likely a read error. The V call is TRBV10-3, the J call TRBJ2-7; 10 bases align to TRBD1. The CDR3 has 17 residues. In germline, CDR1 is ENHRY, CDR2 SYGVKD. V lost 1 base and J lost 2; bases outside the gene matches: 8. CDR3 in DNA: TGTGCCATCAGTGAGTTCTCCCCGGACAGGGGGACCTACGAGCAGTACTCC. Its protein is CAISEFSPDRGTYEQYS.